The 15 T cell receptor beta chains below were found in one sample sequenced in a study of control samples from healthy donors and cancer patients. Profiling relied on immunoSEQ multiplex PCR, and the TCRdb table lists in-frame clones only, not all of them. The table has around 94,000 clones, about 86% seen once. The specimen was blood. All receptors derive from a woman aged 45-60 years in good health.

This chain joins TRBV5-6 and TRBJ2-7; 8 bases agree with TRBD1. The germline V gene encodes CDR1 SGHDT and CDR2 YYEEEE. This CDR3 contains 14 residues. V was clipped by 1 base and J by 3 bases; unmatched bases: 3. CDR3 sequence: CASSLSGTGYEQYF. CDR3 nucleotides: TGTGCCAGCAGCTTGTCAGGGACAGGCTACGAGCAGTACTTC.

The chain joins TRBV7-6 to TRBJ1-2; D gene ambiguous. Germline CDR1 and CDR2: SGHVS and FNYEAQ. The CDR3 sequence is 12 residues long. The V end lost 6 bases, the J end lost 8 bases, and 13 bases lay between the germline ends. Here the CDR3 DNA reads TGTGCCAGCAGTTTACCCTCCGAAGGCTACACCTTC. This encodes CASSLPSEGYTF.

The chain recombines TRBV2 with TRBJ2-1, with 12 bases aligning to TRBD1. Germline CDR1 and CDR2: SNHLY and FYNNEI. The CDR3 length is 15 residues. J lost 6 bases, V lost 4 bases, and 4 bases had no gene match. This CDR3 is CASSAGQGALNEQFF. In DNA, the CDR3 is TGTGCCAGCAGTGCGGGACAGGGGGCACTCAATGAGCAGTTCTTC.

The chain uses TRBV5-4 and TRBJ1-1; no clear D. The CDR3 is 13 amino acids. Trimming stripped 3 bases from V and 1 base from J, with 7 bases between. Germline values: CDR1 SGHNT, CDR2 YYREEE (reference sequence). The CDR3 nucleotides are TGTGCCAGCAGCTGGTCCCAGAACACTGAAGCTTTCTTT. It encodes CASSWSQNTEAFF.

The rearrangement joins TRBV7-8 to TRBJ1-5; the D gene is possibly TRBD1 (5 bases). There are 14 residues in the CDR3. The V gene lost 0 bases and the J gene lost 7 bases, with 10 bases spanning the gap. CDR1 and CDR2 (germline): SGHVS, FQNEAQ. CDR3 DNA: TGTGCCAGCAGCTTAGCGCAGGGTTGGCAGCCCCAGCATTTT. Protein product: CASSLAQGWQPQHF.

This rearrangement joins TRBV18 to TRBJ2-7; 10 bases line up with TRBD2. The V segment lost 2 bases and the J segment 4 bases; nucleotides outside the gene matches: 8. There are 16 residues in the CDR3. The germline V gene has CDR1 KGHSH and CDR2 LQKENI. The CDR3 nucleotides read TGTGCCAGCTCACCAGCGGGCGGACTAGCGGAATACGAGCAGTACTTC. Its protein product is CASSPAGGLAEYEQYF.

The gene calls are TRBV19 and TRBJ1-4; TRBD1 might be the D (5 bases). From germline, CDR1 is LNHDA and CDR2 SQIVND (reference sequence). The CDR3 loop spans 15 amino acids. Trimming pared 4 bases from V and 2 bases from J, leaving 11 bases between. The CDR3 region has the DNA TGTGCCAGTAGTACGGGACGGCTGACTAATGAAAAACTGTTTTTT. This encodes CASSTGRLTNEKLFF.

This chain links TRBV6-5 with TRBJ1-2; 7 bases agree with TRBD1. The ends lost 7 bases at V and 0 bases at J; junction bases unmatched: 8. This CDR3 contains 15 residues. CDR1 is MNHEY and CDR2 is SVGAGI in the germline V gene. CDR3 DNA sequence: TGTGCCAGCAAGAAGGACAGGACTTCTAACTATGGCTACACCTTC. This translates into CASKKDRTSNYGYTF.

The V call is TRBV9, the J call TRBJ1-2, with 7 nucleotides matching TRBD1. There are 13 residues in the CDR3. V lost 3 bases, J lost 7 bases, and 6 bases stayed unmatched. The germline V gene encodes CDR1 SGDLS and CDR2 YYNGEE. DNA of the CDR3: TGTGCCAGCAGCGGGGGACAGCGAGTTGGCTACACCTTC. Translated: CASSGGQRVGYTF.

The chain links TRBV20-1 to TRBJ2-7; 9 bases are shared with TRBD2. The germline CDR1 and CDR2 sequences are DFQATT and SNEGSKA (reference sequence). This CDR3 comprises 15 residues. V was pared by 3 bases and J by 4 bases, with 10 bases of the junction left unmatched. CDR3 amino acids: CSASPPSGVQYEQYF. In DNA, the CDR3 is TGCAGTGCTAGTCCCCCTAGCGGGGTCCAATACGAGCAGTACTTC.

This chain connects TRBV6-5 to TRBJ1-2; TRBD1 might be the D (6 bases). Germline V lookup: CDR1 MNHEY, CDR2 SVGAGI. V was trimmed by 6 bases and J by 5 bases, leaving 19 bases between them. This CDR3 spans 15 amino acids. In DNA form, the CDR3 reads TGTGCCAGCAGCCGTTATCCCGGGGGCCGATATGGCTACACCTTC. Its translation is CASSRYPGGRYGYTF.

The gene calls are TRBV6-5 and TRBJ1-4; the match to TRBD1 covers 7 bases. The length of the CDR3 is 14 residues. V was pared by 2 bases and J by 6 bases, with 3 bases of the junction left unmatched. CDR1 is MNHEY and CDR2 is SVGAGI in the germline V gene. The CDR3 protein is CASSYQGTDEKLFF. Written as DNA, the CDR3 is TGTGCCAGCAGTTACCAGGGGACAGATGAAAAACTGTTTTTT.

The V and J genes are TRBV28 and TRBJ2-7; D perhaps matches TRBD1 (6 bases). The CDR3 consists of 14 residues. Germline assignment: CDR1 MDHEN and CDR2 SYDVKM. Trimming removed 5 bases from V and 0 bases from J, with 11 bases in between. The CDR3 DNA follows: TGTGCCAGCAGTCCACAGGGCCGCTCCTACGAGCAGTACTTC. Translating it yields CASSPQGRSYEQYF.

This chain links TRBV9 with TRBJ2-5, with D possibly being TRBD1 (5 bases). CDR3 length: 14 amino acids. Germline V CDR1 and CDR2: SGDLS, YYNGEE. Deletions cut 0 bases from V and 5 bases from J, with 11 bases between. CDR3: CASSVGARVETQYF. In nucleotides, the CDR3 is TGTGCCAGCAGCGTAGGAGCCAGGGTGGAGACCCAGTACTTC.

This clone was recorded only once. The CDR3 protein is CASSFRMTSGSYNEQFF. CDR3 nucleotides: TGTGCCAGCAGTTTCCGGATGACTAGCGGATCCTACAATGAGCAGTTCTTC. The chain joins TRBV27 to TRBJ2-1, with 9 nucleotides matching TRBD2. Germline loops: CDR1 MNHEY, CDR2 SMNVEV (reference sequence). This CDR3 contains 17 residues. After removal of 3 bases from V and 1 base from J, the junction contained 7 bases not matched to a gene.